Here is one T cell receptor (beta chain) with its context. A read error may be the cause here, since a much bigger clone is one base away. The data were taken from a study of patients and donors after allogeneic stem cell transplantation. One entry per CDR3 protein results from TCRdb running MiXCR on the RT-PCR reads. Among more than 850,000 distinct CDR3 sequences, over 15% were seen once, and the ten largest hold roughly 6.4%. CDR1 SGHRS and CDR2 YFSETQ come from the germline V gene. V gave up 0 bases and J gave up 2 bases; unmatched junction bases: 3. The CDR3 is 16 amino acids. The V call is TRBV5-1, the J call TRBJ2-1, with TRBD2 identical over 9 bases. Sequenced sample: blood, either unsorted or a sorted T cell fraction (not recorded which). The origin of this receptor is a human donor who was either an allogeneic HSCT recipient or a stem cell or donor lymphocyte infusion donor (not recorded which). It is not recorded whose cells these are; they may come from a transplant donor. The CDR3 protein is CASSLGLAATYNEQFF. The CDR3 region has the DNA TGCGCCAGCAGCTTGGGACTAGCGGCTACCTACAATGAGCAGTTCTTC.